This is a list of T cell receptor beta chains from one sample in a study of cytomegalovirus exposure and HLA in healthy donors. Sequencing used immunoSEQ multiplex PCR; TCRdb keeps in-frame clones, though not all of them. The sample records some 93,000 clones, 70% to 85% being singletons. What was sequenced was PBMCs. These receptors were obtained from a man in his forties or fifties in good health and CMV-seronegative. CDR3s include the opening cysteine and the closing phenylalanine or tryptophan. Fields, in order: J gene, V gene, D gene, clone size, CDR3 protein, CDR3 DNA. The D gene is left open where the match is weak. Rows give clone size only sometimes, using once, few, many, or a class for an expanded clone.

TRBJ1-1,TRBV9,TRBD1,NA,CASSAGGTGGGLTEAFF,TGTGCCAGCAGCGCAGGGGGGACAGGGGGCGGTTTGACTGAAGCTTTCTTT
TRBJ2-1,TRBV11-1,NA,NA,CASSLGQGGVSNEQFF,TGTGCCAGCAGCTTAGGGCAGGGGGGAGTGTCAAATGAGCAGTTCTTC
TRBJ2-1,TRBV10-3,TRBD2,NA,CAISELTSGHNEQFF,TGTGCCATCAGTGAATTGACTAGCGGCCACAATGAGCAGTTCTTC
TRBJ2-5,TRBV10-3,TRBD2,NA,CATTRAGGNEAQYF,TGTGCCACCACCAGGGCGGGAGGGAACGAAGCCCAGTACTTC
TRBJ2-7,TRBV29-1,TRBD1,NA,CSVEDRGNTYEQYF,TGCAGCGTTGAAGACAGGGGGAATACCTACGAGCAGTACTTC
TRBJ1-2,TRBV19,TRBD1,NA,CASSLTGTGNYGYTF,TGTGCCAGTAGCCTTACCGGGACAGGAAACTATGGCTACACCTTC
TRBJ2-7,TRBV5-4,NA,NA,CASSLGFGGTYEQYF,TGTGCCAGCAGCTTGGGGTTCGGGGGAACCTACGAGCAGTACTTC
TRBJ1-2,TRBV5-1,TRBD1,once,CASSPPRTGDYGYTF,TGCGCCAGCAGCCCCCCCCGGACAGGGGACTATGGCTACACCTTC
TRBJ2-1,TRBV4-1,TRBD2,NA,CASSQGLAGTYNEQFF,TGCGCCAGCAGCCAAGGACTAGCGGGAACCTACAATGAGCAGTTCTTC
TRBJ2-2,TRBV19,TRBD2,NA,CASDSGRGYTGELFF,TGTGCCAGTGATAGCGGGAGGGGATACACCGGGGAGCTGTTTTTT
TRBJ2-7,TRBV29-1,NA,few,CSAMTVYEQYF,TGCAGCGCTATGACAGTCTACGAGCAGTACTTC
TRBJ2-7,TRBV7-3,NA,NA,CASSLLQGYEQYF,TGTGCCAGCAGCTTACTACAGGGTTACGAGCAGTACTTC
TRBJ1-1,TRBV5-4,TRBD1,few,CASSSTGVSTEAFF,TGTGCCAGCAGCTCTACAGGGGTCTCCACTGAAGCTTTCTTT
TRBJ2-7,TRBV7-3,TRBD1,once,CASSGSGGPYEQYF,TGTGCCAGCAGCGGGTCAGGGGGCCCCTACGAGCAGTACTTC
TRBJ2-5,TRBV5-6,NA,NA,CASGQGLVEETQYF,TGTGCCAGCGGGCAGGGGTTGGTTGAAGAGACCCAGTACTTC
TRBJ2-5,TRBV6-5,TRBD2,NA,CASSAGLASTQYF,TGTGCCAGCAGTGCGGGACTAGCCTCGACCCAGTACTTC
TRBJ2-3,TRBV10-1,NA,NA,CASSSRSSTDTQYF,TGCGCCAGCAGTTCTCGGAGCAGCACAGATACGCAGTATTTT
TRBJ2-1,TRBV5-1,TRBD2,NA,CASISGTSGSVGHNEQFF,TGCGCCAGCATCTCCGGGACTAGCGGGAGTGTGGGACACAATGAGCAGTTCTTC
TRBJ2-3,TRBV7-3,NA,NA,CASSPLGATDTQYF,TGTGCCAGCAGCCCCCTAGGGGCCACAGATACGCAGTATTTT
TRBJ2-5,TRBV9,NA,NA,CASSANQGSWGETQYF,TGTGCCAGCAGCGCAAACCAGGGGAGCTGGGGGGAGACCCAGTACTTC
TRBJ2-3,TRBV29-1,TRBD1,few,CSVEDQKTGGTDTQYF,TGCAGCGTTGAAGATCAGAAAACAGGGGGCACAGATACGCAGTATTTT
TRBJ1-1,TRBV5-4,TRBD1,NA,CASSSGQGDTEAFF,TGTGCCAGCAGCTCCGGACAGGGGGACACTGAAGCTTTCTTT
TRBJ2-2,TRBV6-5,TRBD2,NA,CASSSGLAVPGELFF,TGTGCCAGCAGCTCGGGACTAGCGGTACCCGGGGAGCTGTTTTTT
TRBJ2-1,TRBV5-1,NA,NA,CASSPAGARGGQFF,TGCGCCAGCAGCCCCGCGGGGGCAAGGGGTGGGCAGTTCTTC
TRBJ2-7,TRBV6-5,NA,few,CASSPGNYEQYF,TGTGCCAGCAGCCCCGGGAACTACGAGCAGTACTTC
TRBJ1-2,TRBV28,NA,few,CASSPLRVSFYGYTF,TGTGCCAGCAGTCCCCTGAGGGTATCTTTCTATGGCTACACCTTC
TRBJ2-1,TRBV4-1,NA,NA,CASSQETSDNEQFF,TGCGCCAGCAGCCAAGAAACAAGCGATAATGAGCAGTTCTTC
TRBJ1-2,TRBV6-1,TRBD1,NA,CATLDRDRDYGYTF,TGTGCCACCCTCGACCGGGACAGGGACTATGGCTACACCTTC
TRBJ2-2,TRBV11-2,NA,NA,CASSSEIAAGELFF,TGTGCCAGCAGCTCCGAGATAGCGGCCGGGGAGCTGTTTTTT
TRBJ2-1,TRBV7-6,TRBD1,once,CASSFGQGGAPGEQFF,TGTGCCAGCAGCTTCGGACAGGGTGGGGCCCCGGGTGAGCAGTTCTTC
TRBJ1-2,TRBV27,TRBD1,NA,CASSFSGQGAVGYTF,TGTGCCAGCAGTTTCTCGGGACAGGGGGCTGTTGGCTACACCTTC
TRBJ2-7,TRBV5-6,TRBD1,once,CASSLVDRQSEQYF,TGTGCCAGCAGCTTGGTGGACAGGCAATCCGAGCAGTACTTC
TRBJ2-1,TRBV5-1,TRBD2,NA,CASSLAGWTSRNEQFF,TGCGCCAGCAGCTTGGCGGGCTGGACTAGCAGGAATGAGCAGTTCTTC